The T cell receptor (beta chain) described here comes from a study of OX40 agonist ivuxolimab in advanced cancers. Across the study: Cancers in dose escalation were hepatocellular, melanoma, renal cell and head and neck.

Whole-study results and caveats: Partial responders treated at 0.1-3.0 mg/kg exhibited clonal expansion among the lowest measured.

Anyone with autoimmune disease history or systemic immunosuppression was excluded. With regard to this clone: The antigen remains undetermined.

The CDR3 consists of 15 residues. V lost 1 base to trimming and J lost 4 bases; unmatched junction nucleotides: 1. The germline V gene encodes CDR1 SGHVT and CDR2 SQSDAQ. Method: immunoSEQ multiplex PCR; TCRdb's copy keeps in-frame clones and lacks some. Of about 67,000 clones in the sample, approximately 91% were seen once. The V gene is TRBV7-4, the J gene TRBJ2-1; 10 bases align to TRBD2. This sequence was found in an adult with an advanced solid tumor such as melanoma, head and neck, liver or kidney cancer. The sequenced sample was CD4+ or CD8+ T cells sorted from blood, obtained in a trial of the OX40 agonist ivuxolimab. The CDR3: CASSLGLAGYNEQFF. In nucleotides, the CDR3 is TGTGCCAGCAGCTTAGGACTAGCGGGTTACAATGAGCAGTTCTTC. The variable domain in full, with the rest retrieved from reference TRBV7-4 and TRBJ2-1, is GAGVSQSPRYKVAKRGRDVALRCDSISGHVTLYWYRQTLGQGSEVLTYSQSDAQRDKSGRPSGRFSAERPERSVSTLKIQRTEQGDSAVYLCASSLGLAGYNEQFFGPGTRLTVL.